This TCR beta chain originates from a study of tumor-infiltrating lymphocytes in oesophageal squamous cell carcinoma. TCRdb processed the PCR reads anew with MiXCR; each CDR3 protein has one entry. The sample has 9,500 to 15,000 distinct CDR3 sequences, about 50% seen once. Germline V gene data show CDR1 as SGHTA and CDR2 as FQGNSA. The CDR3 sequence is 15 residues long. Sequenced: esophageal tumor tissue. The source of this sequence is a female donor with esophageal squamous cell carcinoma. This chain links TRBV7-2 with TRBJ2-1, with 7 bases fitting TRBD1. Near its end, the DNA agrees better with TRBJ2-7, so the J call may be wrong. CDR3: CASSPTDRRWDEQYF. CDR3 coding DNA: TGTGCCAGCAGCCCGACGGACAGGAGGTGGGACGAGCAGTACTTC.